Shown below are 21 T cell receptor beta chains from a single sample sequenced in a study of OX40 agonist ivuxolimab in advanced cancers. Assay: immunoSEQ multiplex PCR; the TCRdb copy retains only in-frame clones and omits some. The sample gives more than 75,000 clones, about nine tenths of which show up once; roughly 0.75% is in the top ten. The sample was CD4+ or CD8+ T cells sorted from blood, taken in a trial of the OX40 agonist ivuxolimab. Source of these receptors: an adult with an advanced solid tumor such as melanoma, head and neck, liver or kidney cancer.

V and J are TRBV2 and TRBJ1-4, with a weak D call TRBD1 (5 bases). V was clipped by 7 bases and J by 6 bases, with 18 bases between them. The CDR3 length is 15 residues. CDR1 and CDR2 (germline): SNHLY, FYNNEI. This chain's CDR3 is CASIRSRDLHEKLFF. Here the CDR3 DNA reads TGTGCCAGCATCCGCAGCCGGGACTTACATGAAAAACTGTTTTTT. Using reference TRBV2 and TRBJ1-4 for the parts outside the CDR3, the full variable domain is EPEVTQTPSHQVTQMGQEVILRCVPISNHLYFYWYRQILGQKVEFLVSFYNNEISEKSEIFDDQFSVERPDGSNFTLKIRSTKLEDSAMYFCASIRSRDLHEKLFFGSGTQLSVL.

The chain employs TRBV19 and TRBJ1-1, with 7 bases fitting TRBD1. CDR1 LNHDA and CDR2 SQIVND come from the germline V gene (reference sequence). V was clipped by 5 bases and J by 1 base; unmatched bases: 4. This CDR3 spans 14 amino acids. CDR3 sequence: CASSSRTGNTEAFF. CDR3 bases: TGTGCCAGTAGTTCTAGGACAGGGAACACTGAAGCTTTCTTT. Looking up the rest from reference TRBV19 and TRBJ1-1 gives the full variable domain: DGGITQSPKYLFRKEGQNVTLSCEQNLNHDAMYWYRQDPGQGLRLIYYSQIVNDFQKGDIAEGYSVSREKKESFPLTVTSAQKNPTAFYLCASSSRTGNTEAFFGQGTRLTVV.

The J gene is TRBJ2-3, the V gene TRBV30; D remains unclear. The V and J ends lost 3 bases and 2 bases respectively, with 15 bases between them. The CDR3 spans 15 residues. CDR1 is GTSNPN, CDR2 SVGIG, per germline (reference sequence). CDR3 protein: CAWSLISLVTDTQYF. The CDR3 DNA reads as TGTGCCTGGAGCCTAATCAGCTTAGTCACAGATACGCAGTATTTT.

This clone occurred once. The V gene is TRBV18, the J gene TRBJ2-5, with 9 bases lining up with TRBD2. CDR3 length: 14 residues. Germline CDR1 reads KGHSH; CDR2 reads LQKENI. With V trimmed by 6 bases and J by 5 bases, 7 bases remained unmatched. CDR3 DNA sequence: TGTGCCAGCTCCACTATAGCGGGAGATGAGACCCAGTACTTC. The encoded protein is CASSTIAGDETQYF.

The chain couples TRBV28 to TRBJ2-5; a weak D match, TRBD2 (6 bases). This CDR3 spans 15 amino acids. The V gene lost 4 bases and the J gene lost 0 bases, with 12 bases spanning the gap. CDR1 MDHEN and CDR2 SYDVKM come from the germline V gene. The CDR3 bases are TGTGCCAGCAGTTCTGGCGGGGCGTACCAAGAGACCCAGTACTTC. As protein: CASSSGGAYQETQYF. The entire variable domain, with the rest obtained from reference TRBV28 and TRBJ2-5, is as follows: DVKVTQSSRYLVKRTGEKVFLECVQDMDHENMFWYRQDPGLGLRLIYFSYDVKMKEKGDIPEGYSVSREKKERFSLILESASTNQTSMYLCASSSGGAYQETQYFGPGTRLLVL.

V and J are TRBV6-5 and TRBJ1-1; D remains ambiguous. Per germline, CDR1 MNHEY and CDR2 SVGAGI. Trimming stripped 6 bases from V and 5 bases from J, with 19 bases between. CDR3 length: 15 amino acids. The CDR3 sequence is CASSRTQSLRTEAFF. CDR3 in DNA: TGTGCCAGCAGCCGTACACAGAGCTTGAGGACTGAAGCTTTCTTT.

This clone has only a few counts. The chain uses TRBV29-1 and TRBJ2-7, with 9 bases identical to TRBD1. This CDR3 is 14 amino acids long. Unmatched junction bases numbered 10, after V lost 7 bases and J lost 3 bases. The germline V gene has CDR1 SQVTM and CDR2 ANQGSEA. CDR3 loop: CSAGVGQGIYEQYF. In DNA form, the CDR3 reads TGCAGCGCCGGAGTAGGACAGGGGATCTACGAGCAGTACTTC.

The chain combines TRBV4-1 with TRBJ1-2; no clear D gene. V was shortened by 2 bases and J by 7 bases, with 20 bases between the two germline ends. CDR3 length equals 16 residues. In germline, CDR1 is MGHRA, CDR2 YSYEKL. The CDR3 sequence: CASSQPVGSGSFGYTF. The CDR3 nucleotides read TGCGCCAGCAGCCAACCAGTGGGCTCAGGAAGTTTTGGCTACACCTTC.

The chain carries TRBV28 and TRBJ1-1; no clear D. V was trimmed by 7 bases and J by 5 bases, leaving 11 bases between them. CDR1 is MDHEN, CDR2 SYDVKM, per germline. The CDR3 extends over 12 amino acids. The CDR3 DNA is TGTGCCAGCATGGTGATTCCAACTGAAGCTTTCTTT. Residues: CASMVIPTEAFF.

The rearrangement joins TRBV4-3 to TRBJ2-1; 7 bases align to TRBD2. CDR1 is LGHNA, CDR2 YSLEER, per germline. The ends lost 3 bases at V and 13 bases at J; junction bases unmatched: 6. The CDR3 totals 12 residues. The DNA for the CDR3 is TGCGCCAGCAGCCAGGGGGGGGGAGCCCAGTTCTTC. Amino acids: CASSQGGGAQFF.

V usage is TRBV7-8 and J usage is TRBJ2-2; D is possibly TRBD1 (6 bases). Trimming removed 0 bases from V and 6 bases from J, with 8 bases in between. Germline V gene data show CDR1 as SGHVS and CDR2 as FQNEAQ. The CDR3 length is 14 residues. CDR3 sequence (DNA): TGTGCCAGCAGCTTAGCTTGGGGGCCCGGGGAGCTGTTTTTT. Encoded protein: CASSLAWGPGELFF.

V usage is TRBV7-9 and J usage is TRBJ1-1; 7 bases match TRBD1. Germline trimming cut 5 bases from V and 3 bases from J; bases unmatched to any gene: 9. Looked up from germline, CDR1 is SEHNR and CDR2 is FQNEAQ (reference sequence). This CDR3 is 15 amino acids long. The CDR3 DNA follows: TGTGCCAGCAGCCCCGGCCAGGGGGGGTACACTGAAGCTTTCTTT. This sequence encodes CASSPGQGGYTEAFF.

The V and J genes are TRBV9 and TRBJ2-2; TRBD2 aligns across 12 bases. The CDR3 is 19 amino acids. CDR1 is SGDLS, CDR2 YYNGEE, per germline. V shed 0 bases, J shed 1 base, and the junction held 7 bases outside the gene matches. CDR3 nucleotide sequence: TGTGCCAGCAGCGTAGCCACTAGCGGGGGGCTACGGAACACCGGGGAGCTGTTTTTT. As protein: CASSVATSGGLRNTGELFF.

J is TRBJ1-6 and V is TRBV30; no clear D. CDR1 and CDR2 (germline): GTSNPN, SVGIG (reference sequence). Trimming left V 4 bases short and J 7 bases short, with 14 bases between. The CDR3 is 14 residues long. The DNA of the CDR3 is TGTGCCTGGAACGCCGGAGGGCGGAATTCACCCCTCCACTTT. Translation: CAWNAGGRNSPLHF.

The chain employs TRBV6-1 and TRBJ1-5; 7 positions match TRBD1. Germline assignment: CDR1 MNHNS and CDR2 SASEGT. The CDR3 has 16 residues. V trimming: 4 bases; J trimming: 0 bases; junction bases outside the gene matches: 6. CDR3 in amino acids: CASSADRAPSNQPQHF. The CDR3 coding sequence is TGTGCCAGCAGTGCAGACAGGGCCCCTAGCAATCAGCCCCAGCATTTT.

The chain couples TRBV25-1 to TRBJ2-5; D might be TRBD2 (6 bases). This CDR3 has 13 amino acids. V was clipped by 4 bases and J by 1 base, with 7 bases between them. In germline, CDR1 is MGHDK, CDR2 SYGVNS. Here the CDR3 DNA reads TGTGCCAGCAGTGTGCGGGGCCAAGAGACCCAGTACTTC. Protein sequence: CASSVRGQETQYF.

The chain has TRBV6-1 and TRBJ2-3; 11 nucleotides agree with TRBD2. The CDR3 is 18 amino acids. Germline CDR1 MNHNS, CDR2 SASEGT. V shed 0 bases, J shed 4 bases, and the junction held 9 bases outside the gene matches. In DNA form, the CDR3 reads TGTGCCAGCAGTGAAGCTACGACTAGCGGGGCGGCGGCAGATACGCAGTATTTT. This codes for CASSEATTSGAAADTQYF.

The chain employs TRBV5-1 and TRBJ2-7; D gene ambiguous. The CDR3 consists of 13 residues. The ends were cut back, 0 bases at V and 7 bases at J, with 11 bases in the middle. Germline CDR1 and CDR2: SGHRS and YFSETQ. This CDR3 reads CASSLDAVGEQYF. The DNA for the CDR3 is TGCGCCAGCAGCTTGGACGCTGTGGGGGAGCAGTACTTC.

This chain links TRBV10-2 with TRBJ2-2, with 7 bases fitting TRBD2. CDR1 is WSHSY and CDR2 is SAAADI in the germline V gene. Trimming took 7 bases from V and 4 from J; bases not matched to a gene: 3. The CDR3 is 13 amino acids. In DNA, the CDR3 is TGCGCCAGCACCTCGGGAGGCACCGGGGAGCTGTTTTTT. Amino acid sequence: CASTSGGTGELFF.

V is TRBV5-1 and J is TRBJ1-5, with D maybe TRBD1 (5 bases). The CDR3 consists of 14 residues. V was clipped by 4 bases and J by 3 bases, with 11 bases between them. Germline CDR1 is SGHRS and CDR2 is YFSETQ. The CDR3 loop reads CASSRDSSNQPQHF. CDR3 bases: TGCGCCAGCAGCCGAGACAGTTCCAATCAGCCCCAGCATTTT.

The V and J genes are TRBV15 and TRBJ2-5; 13 bases line up with TRBD2. The germline CDR1 and CDR2 sequences are LNHNV and YYDKDF (reference sequence). The length of the CDR3 is 20 residues. The junction had 14 bases not matched to a gene; V was cut back by 1 base and J by 3 bases. CDR3 loop: CATSRATPGLAGYGEETQYF. The CDR3, as DNA: TGTGCCACCAGCAGAGCTACCCCGGGACTAGCGGGATATGGCGAAGAGACCCAGTACTTC.